This TCR beta chain was identified in a study of blood T cell repertoires in COVID-19 (dated by TCRdb to 2020 to 2021). A note on the overall study: Samples covering the acute and convalescent phases of COVID-19 were provided by collaborators in the United States, Italy and Spain. The material from the prospective study consisted of cDNA or gDNA derived from T cells, B-cell-depleted T cells, or PBMCs. The repertoires were released in a freely available public database intended as a resource for research on the immune response to SARS-CoV-2. A de-identified subject ID, COVID-19 status, age in years and sex were almost always included in the sample metadata. The dataset comprised deeply sampled blood TCRbeta repertoires from subjects exposed to, actively infected with, or recovered from COVID-19. HLA class I and class II types, where available, came from metadata supplied by the sample provider rather than from assay-based typing. The samples were drawn from two sources: the first 160 participants of the ongoing ImmuneRACE study, and 1,254 subjects contributed by 6 global collaborators.

The paper's findings and limits, for the study overall: Clinical and demographic metadata were provided uncurated, with the amount varying by source and participant.

V is cut back by 6 bases and J by 0 bases, with 13 bases in the junction unmatched. Via the germline V gene (reference sequence), CDR1 is WNHNN and CDR2 SYGVQD. The CDR3 starts with the cysteine, ends with the phenylalanine, and has 17 residues. The DNA shown is the 51-base CDR3, in frame from base 1. Each collaborating institution followed its own protocols to collect whole blood in K2EDTA tubes. For TCRbeta analysis, collaborators shipped samples as frozen whole blood, isolated PBMCs, or DNA extracted from either of those sample types. TCRbeta CDR3 regions were amplified from genomic DNA using the immunoSEQ Assay, a bias-controlled multiplex PCR. On the study's bioinformatics: The number of nucleated cells in each sample was estimated by amplification of reference gene primers within the assay. To quantify the absolute abundance of each unique TCRbeta CDR3 rearrangement, sequence reads were collapsed and filtered. Productive Simpson clonality was computed per sample as the square root of Simpson's diversity index over productive rearrangements. TCRdb mirrors the immuneACCESS table, restricted to in-frame sequences. Some clones are absent from its copies; in checked studies, under half trace to an unresolved V gene, and the reason for the others is unknown. V, J and clone size reflect that table, while D and trimming were determined from the DNA. Counted in this sample were some 220,000 clones; 70% to 90% of them appeared once. The ten biggest clones cover more than 6% of the sample.

This clone turned up a few times. Which antigen it targets is not known. Per-base qualities were not stored, and no clone one base away is much larger. The rearrangement combines TRBV10-1 with TRBJ1-2; 7 central nucleotides agree with TRBD1. The clonotype originates from a woman aged 60-75 years with active or convalescent COVID-19. The sequencing input was peripheral blood. The DNA sequence is given as TGCGCCAGCAGCAGACCCGGGTGGGGACAGTCTAACTATGGCTACACCTTC. Its product reads: CASSRPGWGQSNYGYTF.